The clone carrying this T cell receptor (beta chain) is a singleton in its sample. Its antigen is undetermined. Trimming shortened V by 0 bases and J by 1 base, and 16 bases separated the two germline ends. The CDR3 contains 17 residues. CDR1 and CDR2 (germline): SGHRS, YFSETQ. The sample is drawn from a study of T cell responses to AZD1222 COVID-19 vaccine. Whole-study results and caveats: Clonal diversity was possibly underestimated; the donors were predominantly white British and more often female. Per reports, nearly half of all spike-specific TCRs target regions that are unmutated in variants. Across the whole spike, CD4 TCRs peaked at regions 160-218 and 743-854.

The assay was immunoSEQ multiplex PCR, and TCRdb's table has in-frame clones only and misses some. This sample has about 140,000 clones; about 90% occur once, and the top ten carry around 6.9%. The TCR comes from an adult who received the MenACWY meningococcal vaccine as a control. The sample here was peripheral blood, taken 28 days after the second dose of the MenACWY control vaccine. The chain joins TRBV5-1 to TRBJ2-5; D is perhaps TRBD2 (5 bases). CDR3 coding DNA: TGCGCCAGCAGCTTGGGCCCTGGGGTCCGGGGCCAAGAGACCCAGTACTTC. Translation: CASSLGPGVRGQETQYF. The full variable domain, with the rest looked up from reference TRBV5-1 and TRBJ2-5, is KAGVTQTPRYLIKTRGQQVTLSCSPISGHRSVSWYQQTPGQGLQFLFEYFSETQRNKGNFPGRFSGRQFSNSRSEMNVSTLELGDSALYLCASSLGPGVRGQETQYFGPGTRLLVL.